This T cell receptor (beta chain) was sequenced for a study of low-dose radiotherapy and immunotherapy resistance in tumors. cDNA synthesis used a TRAV/TRBV-specific primer set for both chains. It was with a constant-region primer and a V-primer adapter that TCRs were amplified over approximately 20 PCR cycles. Using its own MiXCR run on the reads, TCRdb lists one record per CDR3 protein. The table records roughly 6,000 distinct CDR3 sequences, under 75% of them present only once. The CDR3 is made up of 14 amino acids. With 5 bases removed from V and 2 bases from J, the gap between germline ends came to 10 bases. Germline-derived CDR1 and CDR2 are SGHTA and FQGNSA. This clonotype has only a few counts.

This chain joins TRBV7-2 and TRBJ2-1; D might be TRBD1 (5 bases). This clonotype was obtained from a human donor with advanced metastatic prostate, ovarian, gallbladder or colorectal cancer (not recorded which). This table probably holds off-target reads from a library built for another chain. The CDR3 nucleotides are TGTGCCAGCAGCACAGGTTCCACCTACAATGAGCAGTTCTTC. Translated: CASSTGSTYNEQFF. The variable domain in full, completed from reference TRBV7-2 and TRBJ2-1, reads GAGVSQSPSNKVTEKGKDVELRCDPISGHTALYWYRQSLGQGLEFLIYFQGNSAPDKSGLPSDRFSAERTGGSVSTLTIQRTQQEDSAVYLCASSTGSTYNEQFFGPGTRLTVL.